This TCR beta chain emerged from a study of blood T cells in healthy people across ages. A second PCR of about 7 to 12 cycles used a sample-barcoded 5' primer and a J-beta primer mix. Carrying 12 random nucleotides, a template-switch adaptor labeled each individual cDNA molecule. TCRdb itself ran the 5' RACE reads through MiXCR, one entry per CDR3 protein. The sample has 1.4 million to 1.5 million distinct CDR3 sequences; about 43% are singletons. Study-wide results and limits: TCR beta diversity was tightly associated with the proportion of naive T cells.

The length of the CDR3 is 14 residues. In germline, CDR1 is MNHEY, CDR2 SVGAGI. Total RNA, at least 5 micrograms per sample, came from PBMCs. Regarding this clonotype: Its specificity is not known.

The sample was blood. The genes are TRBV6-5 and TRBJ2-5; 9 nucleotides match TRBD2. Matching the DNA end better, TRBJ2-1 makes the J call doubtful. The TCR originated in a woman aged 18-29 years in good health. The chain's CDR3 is CASNLAGSLETQFF. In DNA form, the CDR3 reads TGTGCCAGCAACCTAGCGGGGTCTTTGGAGACCCAGTTCTTC.